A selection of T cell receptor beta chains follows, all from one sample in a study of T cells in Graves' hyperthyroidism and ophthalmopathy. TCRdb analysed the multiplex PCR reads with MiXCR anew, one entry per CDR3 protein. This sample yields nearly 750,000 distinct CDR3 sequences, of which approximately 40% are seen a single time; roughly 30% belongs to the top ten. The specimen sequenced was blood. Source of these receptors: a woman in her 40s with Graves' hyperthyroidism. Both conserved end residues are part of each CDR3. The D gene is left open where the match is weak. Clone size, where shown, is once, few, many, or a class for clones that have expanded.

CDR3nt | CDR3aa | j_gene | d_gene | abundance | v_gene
TGTGCCAGTAGTTCGATTTCACAGGGCCCGAACACTGAAGCTTTCTTT | CASSSISQGPNTEAFF | TRBJ1-1 | NA | few | TRBV19
TGTGCCGTGTCCCGGGGGACTGAAGCTTTCTTT | CAVSRGTEAFF | TRBJ1-1 | NA | many | TRBV24-1
TGTGCCAGCAGCCAAGATTGGAAGGGTGGGGCCTCACCCCTCCACTTT | CASSQDWKGGASPLHF | TRBJ1-6 | NA | many | TRBV3-1
TGTGCCACAACCTCTAGCGGGTACTCGGAAGAGCAGTACTTC | CATTSSGYSEEQYF | TRBJ2-7 | TRBD2 | NA | TRBV6-6
TGTGCCACCAGTGAAGGAAGAAACTATGGCTACACCTTC | CATSEGRNYGYTF | TRBJ1-2 | NA | many | TRBV24-1
TGTGCCAGCAGCCCGGCGAGGCGGAACCAAGAGACCCAGTACTTC | CASSPARRNQETQYF | TRBJ2-5 | NA | few | TRBV5-5
TGTGCCAGCAGTTCGGGACATTACTACGAGCAGTACTTC | CASSSGHYYEQYF | TRBJ2-7 | NA | few | TRBV28
TGTGCCAGCACCCGAAGACGGACGAACACCGGGGAGCTGTTTTTT | CASTRRRTNTGELFF | TRBJ2-2 | NA | NA | TRBV7-2
TGTGCCAGCAGTTTCTTCTCAGGGAGCAAATCACCCCTCCACTTT | CASSFFSGSKSPLHF | TRBJ1-6 | NA | few | TRBV12-3/TRBV12-4
TGTGCCACCAGTGCGGCAGGGGGGTACGAGCAGTACTTC | CATSAAGGYEQYF | TRBJ2-7 | NA | NA | TRBV24-1
TGCGCCAGCAGCCAAGATTTAGCGAGAGTCCCCTACGAGCAGTACTTC | CASSQDLARVPYEQYF | TRBJ2-7 | NA | NA | TRBV4-3
TGTGCCAGCGTCCCCGGACAGGGGGTGCTTGGCGAGCAGTACTTC | CASVPGQGVLGEQYF | TRBJ2-7 | TRBD1 | many | TRBV7-9
TGTGCCAGCAGTTACTCTGGGGTCGGCCTGAACACTGAAGCTTTCTTT | CASSYSGVGLNTEAFF | TRBJ1-1 | NA | many | TRBV6-5
TGCGCCAGCAGCCGGGACGGTGATGAAAAACTGTTTTTT | CASSRDGDEKLFF | TRBJ1-4 | NA | many | TRBV5-1
TGTGCCAGCAGCTTAGATTTGGGACAGGGGGACGAGCAGTACTTC | CASSLDLGQGDEQYF | TRBJ2-7 | TRBD1 | NA | TRBV7-9
TGTGCCAGCAGTGATATAAGGGACTATGGCTACACCTTC | CASSDIRDYGYTF | TRBJ1-2 | NA | NA | TRBV2
TGTGCCAGCAGCTTTGGGACAGGATATGGCTACACCTTC | CASSFGTGYGYTF | TRBJ1-2 | TRBD1 | many | TRBV12-3/TRBV12-4
TGTGCCACCAGCAGAGTTGAGTGGTCTGGGGCCAACGTCCTGACTTTC | CATSRVEWSGANVLTF | TRBJ2-6 | NA | NA | TRBV15
TGCAGCGTTGCCCAGGAGGTCAGTCGAGAGACCCAGTACTTC | CSVAQEVSRETQYF | TRBJ2-5 | NA | many | TRBV29-1
TGTGCCAGCAGTTTTTCTAGCGGCCGCTACGAGCAGTACTTC | CASSFSSGRYEQYF | TRBJ2-7 | TRBD2 | NA | TRBV27
TGTGCCACCAGTGATCTCCGGGACGGACAAGAGACCCAGTACTTC | CATSDLRDGQETQYF | TRBJ2-5 | NA | many | TRBV24-1
TGCAGCGCTCTGACAGGGAGAGGGTTGGCCTACACCTTC | CSALTGRGLAYTF | TRBJ1-2 | TRBD1 | many | TRBV29-1
TGCAGCGTTGAAAATTTAGGGCAGGGAGGTCGGGGCTACACCTTC | CSVENLGQGGRGYTF | TRBJ1-2 | NA | many | TRBV29-1
TGTGCCAGCGTCCAATCGGAAGAGACTAATTCACCCCTCCACTTT | CASVQSEETNSPLHF | TRBJ1-6 | NA | NA | TRBV2
TGTGCCAGCTCACCACCAAATTCTCAGAGCTCTGGGGCCAACGTCCTGACTTTC | CASSPPNSQSSGANVLTF | TRBJ2-6 | NA | NA | TRBV10-3
TGTGCCAGCAGCCACCCGAGGGACAGGGTTTCACTTGCCTACAATGAGCAGTTCTTC | CASSHPRDRVSLAYNEQFF | TRBJ2-1 | TRBD1 | NA | TRBV7-9
TGCGCCAGCACCCAGTGGGCCGGAGGACAGCCCCAGCATTTT | CASTQWAGGQPQHF | TRBJ1-5 | NA | NA | TRBV10-2
TGCGCCAGCAGCTTAAGGCGCGGGAAGTCAAGCAATCAGCCCCAGCATTTT | CASSLRRGKSSNQPQHF | TRBJ1-5 | NA | few | TRBV5-1